Following are 7 T cell receptor beta chains from one sample sequenced in a study of CD8 T cells in Susac syndrome. The RNA, 0.5 to 1 ug, was put through reverse transcription using random hexamers. Each CDR3 protein is one row after TCRdb ran MiXCR on the immunoSEQ multiplex PCR reads. The sample has over 95,000 distinct CDR3 sequences; 85% to 95% are singletons. Sequencing was done on a sample of CD8+ T cells from PBMCs. These TCRs come from a human donor in good health.

V usage is TRBV14 and J usage is TRBJ2-4, with 13 bases matching TRBD2. The CDR3 spans 20 residues. From germline, CDR1 is SGHDN and CDR2 FVKESK. After removal of 0 bases from V and 0 bases from J, the junction contained 8 bases not matched to a gene. The CDR3 protein is CASSQDSGTSGILAKNIQYF. The CDR3 nucleotides read TGTGCCAGCAGCCAAGATTCCGGGACTAGCGGGATACTAGCCAAAAACATTCAGTACTTC. Using reference TRBV14 and TRBJ2-4 for the parts outside the CDR3, the full variable domain is EAGVTQFPSHSVIEKGQTVTLRCDPISGHDNLYWYRRVMGKEIKFLLHFVKESKQDESGMPNNRFLAERTGGTYSTLKVQPAELEDSGVYFCASSQDSGTSGILAKNIQYFGAGTRLSVL.

This rearrangement joins TRBV12-3 or TRBV12-4 to TRBJ2-1; D call uncertain. The CDR3 contains 10 residues. V lost 6 bases and J 8 bases, leaving 5 bases between the germline ends. The CDR3 is CASSRDEQFF. The CDR3 nucleotides read TGTGCCAGCAGCCGGGATGAGCAGTTCTTC.

The CDR3 nucleotides read TGCAGCGTCCGCGACAGGGGGAACACTGAAGCTTTCTTT. This sequence encodes CSVRDRGNTEAFF. This chain links TRBV29-1 with TRBJ1-1; TRBD1 matches 8 bases. Germline CDR1 is SQVTM and CDR2 is ANQGSEA. This CDR3 has 13 residues. J gave up 1 base and V 6 bases, and 4 bases lay outside the gene matches.

The V call is TRBV4-3, the J call TRBJ2-3; tentatively, D is TRBD2 (7 bases). The V and J ends lost 3 bases and 2 bases respectively, with 12 bases between them. Germline-derived CDR1 and CDR2 are LGHNA and YSLEER. The CDR3 is 15 residues long. CDR3 in DNA: TGCGCCAGCAGCCAGGGGGGGCAGGACACAGATACGCAGTATTTT. It translates to CASSQGGQDTDTQYF.

The chain is built from TRBV20-1 and TRBJ1-3, with D tentatively TRBD1 (6 bases). Germline assignment: CDR1 DFQATT and CDR2 SNEGSKA (reference sequence). The CDR3 has 15 amino acids. Trimming pared 1 base from V and 3 bases from J, leaving 13 bases between. CDR3 sequence: CSARAQDSYGNTIYF. The CDR3 DNA follows: TGCAGTGCTAGAGCCCAGGACAGCTATGGAAACACCATATATTTT.

The chain couples TRBV6-4 to TRBJ2-3; 8 bases align to TRBD2. CDR1 is MRHNA, CDR2 SNTAGT, per germline. CDR3 length equals 16 residues. V was clipped by 2 bases and J by 1 base; unmatched bases: 5. The chain's CDR3 is CASSDTAGGGTDTQYF. The CDR3 coding sequence is TGTGCCAGCAGTGACACGGCGGGGGGTGGCACAGATACGCAGTATTTT.

This chain links TRBV14 with TRBJ2-5, with 7 bases fitting TRBD1. The J segment lost 3 bases and the V segment lost 3 bases, leaving 10 bases of the junction unmatched. The germline CDR1 and CDR2 sequences are SGHDN and FVKESK. This CDR3 has 16 amino acids. CDR3 nucleotides: TGTGCCAGCAGCCACCCCAGGGGGTTGGTGGAAGAGACCCAGTACTTC. Translating it yields CASSHPRGLVEETQYF.